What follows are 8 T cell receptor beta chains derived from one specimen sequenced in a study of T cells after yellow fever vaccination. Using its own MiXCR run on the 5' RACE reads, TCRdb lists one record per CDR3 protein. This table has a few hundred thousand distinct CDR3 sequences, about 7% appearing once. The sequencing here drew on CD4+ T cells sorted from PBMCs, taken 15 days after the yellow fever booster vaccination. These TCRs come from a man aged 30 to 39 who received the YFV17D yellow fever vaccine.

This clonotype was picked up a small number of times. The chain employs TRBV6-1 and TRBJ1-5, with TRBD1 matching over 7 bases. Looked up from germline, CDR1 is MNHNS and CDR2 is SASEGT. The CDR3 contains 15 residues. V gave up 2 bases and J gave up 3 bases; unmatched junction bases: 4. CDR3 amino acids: CASSERQGNNQPQHF. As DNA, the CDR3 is TGTGCCAGCAGTGAAAGACAGGGAAACAATCAGCCCCAGCATTTT.

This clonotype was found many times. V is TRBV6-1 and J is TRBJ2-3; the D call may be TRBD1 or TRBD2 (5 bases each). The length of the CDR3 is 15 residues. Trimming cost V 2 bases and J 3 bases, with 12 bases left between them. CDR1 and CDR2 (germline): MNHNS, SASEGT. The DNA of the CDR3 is TGTGCCAGCAGTGAATCTGTGGGACCGACAGATACGCAGTATTTT. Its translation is CASSESVGPTDTQYF.

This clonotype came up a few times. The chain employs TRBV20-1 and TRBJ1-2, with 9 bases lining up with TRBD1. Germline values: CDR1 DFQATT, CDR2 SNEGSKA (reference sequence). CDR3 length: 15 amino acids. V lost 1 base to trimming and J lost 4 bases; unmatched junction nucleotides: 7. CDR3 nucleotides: TGCAGTGCTAGAGCTGGGACAGGGTACACCTATGGCTACACCTTC. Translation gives CSARAGTGYTYGYTF.

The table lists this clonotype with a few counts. CDR3 sequence (DNA): TGCAGTGCGCCCCCGGGAGGAGCCTACGAGCAGTACTTC. Its protein product is CSAPPGGAYEQYF. The chain uses TRBV20-1 and TRBJ2-7; 7 positions match TRBD2. J lost 2 bases, V lost 6 bases, and 7 bases had no gene match. Germline values: CDR1 DFQATT, CDR2 SNEGSKA (reference sequence). The CDR3 has 13 residues.

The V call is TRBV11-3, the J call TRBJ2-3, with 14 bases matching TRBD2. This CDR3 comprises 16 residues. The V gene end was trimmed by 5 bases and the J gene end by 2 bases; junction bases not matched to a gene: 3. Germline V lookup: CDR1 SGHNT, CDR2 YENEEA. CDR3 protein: CASSQGLAGDTDTQYF. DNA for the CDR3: TGTGCCAGCAGCCAGGGACTAGCGGGAGACACAGATACGCAGTATTTT.

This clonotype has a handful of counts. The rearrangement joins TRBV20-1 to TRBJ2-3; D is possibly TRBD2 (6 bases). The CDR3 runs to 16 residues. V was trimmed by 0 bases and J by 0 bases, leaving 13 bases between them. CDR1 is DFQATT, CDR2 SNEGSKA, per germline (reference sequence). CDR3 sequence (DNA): TGCAGTGCTAGAGATTGGTCCGCGGGGAGCACAGATACGCAGTATTTT. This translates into CSARDWSAGSTDTQYF.

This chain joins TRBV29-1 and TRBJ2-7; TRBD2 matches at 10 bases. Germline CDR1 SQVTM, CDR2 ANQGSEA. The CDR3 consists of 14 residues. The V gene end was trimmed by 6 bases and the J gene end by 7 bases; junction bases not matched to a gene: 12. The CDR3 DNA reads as TGCAGCGTGGGAACTAGCGGGAACACTTGGGAGCAGTACTTC. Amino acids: CSVGTSGNTWEQYF.

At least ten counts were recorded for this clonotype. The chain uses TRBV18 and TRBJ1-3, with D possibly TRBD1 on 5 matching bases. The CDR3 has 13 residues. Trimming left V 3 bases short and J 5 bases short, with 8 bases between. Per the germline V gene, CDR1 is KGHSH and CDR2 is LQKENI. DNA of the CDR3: TGTGCCAGCTCACCTCAGGGACGAAACACCATATATTTT. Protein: CASSPQGRNTIYF.